Given below is one T cell receptor beta chain in context. The antigen is unknown. This entry is derived from a study of long-term antiretroviral therapy in people with HIV. Study results and limitations: CDR3 lengths in HIV samples spanned a narrower range than controls.

V was trimmed by 2 bases and J by 0 bases, leaving 17 bases between them. Per germline, CDR1 MNHEY and CDR2 SMNVEV (reference sequence). This CDR3 is 18 amino acids long. immunoSEQ v3.0 was run at survey level. Method: immunoSEQ multiplex PCR; TCRdb's copy keeps in-frame clones and lacks some. Counted here are some 27,000 clones, roughly 88% occurring once; the ten biggest clones make up 6.5% to 9%. The V gene is TRBV27, the J gene TRBJ2-1, with D perhaps given as TRBD1 or TRBD2 (5 bases each). The specimen comprised unsorted PBMCs, sampled 3 years after starting antiretroviral therapy. The TCR originated in a man in his forties with HIV. CDR3 bases: TGTGCCAGCAGTTTAAGCAGGGACCGAGACAGCTCCTACAATGAGCAGTTCTTC. Its protein product is CASSLSRDRDSSYNEQFF.